What follows are 4 T cell receptor beta chains derived from one specimen sequenced in a study of cytomegalovirus exposure and HLA in healthy donors. The PCR ran on 60 Vbeta and 13 Jbeta primers. Here immunoSEQ multiplex PCR was the method, and the copy in TCRdb shows in-frame clones only, minus some. The data contain some 100,000 clones, 70% to 80% of them singletons. The material sequenced was PBMCs. The receptors here all came from a man between 45 and 60 years old in good health and CMV-seropositive.

V usage is TRBV28 and J usage is TRBJ2-1; D remains ambiguous. CDR1 and CDR2 (germline): MDHEN, SYDVKM. V dropped 6 bases and J dropped 12 bases, with 21 bases sitting between them. CDR3 length: 14 residues. The CDR3 nucleotides are TGTGCCAGCAGCCCCCCGTCCCAGCGAACGGGGCAGTTCTTC. This encodes CASSPPSQRTGQFF.

The J gene is TRBJ2-3, the V gene TRBV5-1, with TRBD2 matching over 12 bases. Germline loops: CDR1 SGHRS, CDR2 YFSETQ. After removal of 6 bases from V and 4 bases from J, the junction contained 3 bases not matched to a gene. CDR3 length: 14 amino acids. The chain's CDR3 is CASTSGRASDTQYF. CDR3 coding DNA: TGCGCCAGCACTAGCGGGAGGGCCTCAGATACGCAGTATTTT.

Only a few counts were recorded for this clone. The chain combines TRBV7-2 with TRBJ1-6; D remains ambiguous. Trimming cost V 2 bases and J 10 bases, with 9 bases left between them. CDR3 length equals 13 residues. The germline gives CDR1 SGHTA, CDR2 FQGNSA. In DNA, the CDR3 is TGTGCCAGCAGCTTACAGGAAAACTCACCCCTCCACTTT. As protein: CASSLQENSPLHF.

The chain has TRBV7-2 and TRBJ1-2; the D gene is possibly TRBD1 (5 bases). Trimming removed 8 bases at V and 5 bases at J, with 15 bases between. This CDR3 is built from 13 residues. Germline CDR1 reads SGHTA; CDR2 reads FQGNSA. This CDR3 reads CASAGGRGYGYTF. CDR3 nucleotides: TGTGCCAGCGCGGGGGGGAGGGGATATGGCTACACCTTC.